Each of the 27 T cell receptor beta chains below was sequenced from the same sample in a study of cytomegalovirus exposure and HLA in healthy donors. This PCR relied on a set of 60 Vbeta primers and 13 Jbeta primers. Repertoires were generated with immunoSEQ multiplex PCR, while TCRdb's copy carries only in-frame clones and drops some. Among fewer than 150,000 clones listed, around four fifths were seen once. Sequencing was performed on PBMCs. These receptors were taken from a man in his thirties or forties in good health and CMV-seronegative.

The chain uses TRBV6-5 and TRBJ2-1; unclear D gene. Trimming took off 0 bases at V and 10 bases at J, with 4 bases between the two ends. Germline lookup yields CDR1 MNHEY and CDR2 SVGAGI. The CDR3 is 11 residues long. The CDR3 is CASSYSREQFF. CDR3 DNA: TGTGCCAGCAGTTACTCCAGGGAGCAGTTCTTC.

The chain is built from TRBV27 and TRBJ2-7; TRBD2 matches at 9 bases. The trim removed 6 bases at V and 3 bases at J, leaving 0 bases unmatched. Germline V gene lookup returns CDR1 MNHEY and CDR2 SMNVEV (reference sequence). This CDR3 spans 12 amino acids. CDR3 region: CASRTSGYEQYF. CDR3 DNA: TGTGCCAGCAGGACTAGCGGCTACGAGCAGTACTTC.

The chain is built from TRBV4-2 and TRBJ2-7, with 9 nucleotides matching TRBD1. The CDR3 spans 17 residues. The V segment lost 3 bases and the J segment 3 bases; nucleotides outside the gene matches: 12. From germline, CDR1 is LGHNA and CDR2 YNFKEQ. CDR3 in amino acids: CASSQGYRDRAYYEQYF. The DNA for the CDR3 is TGTGCCAGCAGCCAGGGTTACCGGGACAGGGCCTACTACGAGCAGTACTTC.

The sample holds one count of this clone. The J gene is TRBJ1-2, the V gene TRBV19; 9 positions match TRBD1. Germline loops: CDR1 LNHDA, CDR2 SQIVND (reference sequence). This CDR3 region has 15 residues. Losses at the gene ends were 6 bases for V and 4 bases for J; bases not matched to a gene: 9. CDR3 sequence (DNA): TGTGCCAGTAGCCATTCCGGGACAGGGCGCTATGGCTACACCTTC. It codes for CASSHSGTGRYGYTF.

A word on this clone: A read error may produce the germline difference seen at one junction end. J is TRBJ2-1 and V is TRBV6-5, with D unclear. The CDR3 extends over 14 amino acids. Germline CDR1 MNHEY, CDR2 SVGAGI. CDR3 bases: TGTGCCAGCGGTTACGCCCCCTCGAGACTTAAGCAGTTCTTC. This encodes CASGYAPSRLKQFF.

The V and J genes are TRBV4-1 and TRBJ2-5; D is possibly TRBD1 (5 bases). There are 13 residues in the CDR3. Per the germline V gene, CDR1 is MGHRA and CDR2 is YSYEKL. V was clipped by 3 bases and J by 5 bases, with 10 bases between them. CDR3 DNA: TGCGCCAGCAGCCAGAACCACAGGGAGACCCAGTACTTC. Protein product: CASSQNHRETQYF.

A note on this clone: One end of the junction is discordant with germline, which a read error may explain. CDR3 in amino acids: CASREAGLAGAYEQYF. CDR3 DNA sequence: TGTGCCAGCAGGGAAGCTGGACTAGCGGGAGCCTACGAGCAGTACTTC. The chain has TRBV2 and TRBJ2-7; 13 bases line up with TRBD2. CDR3 length: 16 amino acids. Germline assignment: CDR1 SNHLY and CDR2 FYNNEI.

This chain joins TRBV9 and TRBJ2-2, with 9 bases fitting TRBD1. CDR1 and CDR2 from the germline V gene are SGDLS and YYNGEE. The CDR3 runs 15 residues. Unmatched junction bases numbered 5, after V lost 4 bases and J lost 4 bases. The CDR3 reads CASSLDRGGTGELFF. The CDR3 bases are TGTGCCAGCAGCCTGGACAGGGGTGGCACCGGGGAGCTGTTTTTT. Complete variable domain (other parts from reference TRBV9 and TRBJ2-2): DSGVTQTPKHLITATGQRVTLRCSPRSGDLSVYWYQQSLDQGLQFLIQYYNGEERAKGNILERFSAQQFPDLHSELNLSSLELGDSALYFCASSLDRGGTGELFFGEGSRLTVL.

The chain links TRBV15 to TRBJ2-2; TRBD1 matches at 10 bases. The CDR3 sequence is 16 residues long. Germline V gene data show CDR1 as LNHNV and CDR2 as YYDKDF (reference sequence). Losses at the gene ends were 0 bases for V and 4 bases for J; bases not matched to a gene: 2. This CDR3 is CATSRDRQGATGELFF. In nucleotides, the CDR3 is TGTGCCACCAGCAGAGACAGACAGGGGGCCACCGGGGAGCTGTTTTTT.

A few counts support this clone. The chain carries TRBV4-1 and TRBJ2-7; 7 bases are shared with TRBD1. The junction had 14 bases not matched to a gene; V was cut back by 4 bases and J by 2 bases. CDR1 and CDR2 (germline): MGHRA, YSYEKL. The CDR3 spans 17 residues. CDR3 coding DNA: TGCGCCAGCAGCCCCTCTGAGTACAGGGGAAGGACCTACGAGCAGTACTTC. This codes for CASSPSEYRGRTYEQYF.

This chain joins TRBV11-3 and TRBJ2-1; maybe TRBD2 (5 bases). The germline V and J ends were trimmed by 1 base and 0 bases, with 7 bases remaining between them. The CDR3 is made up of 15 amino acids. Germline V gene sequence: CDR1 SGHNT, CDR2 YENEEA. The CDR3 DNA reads TGTGCCAGCAGCTTAGCGGGGATCTCCTACAATGAGCAGTTCTTC. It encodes CASSLAGISYNEQFF.

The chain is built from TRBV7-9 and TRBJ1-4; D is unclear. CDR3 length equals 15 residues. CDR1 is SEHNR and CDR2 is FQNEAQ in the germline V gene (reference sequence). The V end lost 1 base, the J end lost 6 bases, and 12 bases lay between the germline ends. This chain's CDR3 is CASSLVGGPYEKLFF. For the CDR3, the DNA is TGTGCCAGCAGCTTAGTGGGAGGCCCATATGAAAAACTGTTTTTT.

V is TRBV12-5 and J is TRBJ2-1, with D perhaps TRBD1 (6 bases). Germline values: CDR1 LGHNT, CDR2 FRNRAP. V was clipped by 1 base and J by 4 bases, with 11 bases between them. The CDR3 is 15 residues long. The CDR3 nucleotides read TGTGCTAGTGGTTTGGGCTCGGACAGTTACAATGAGCAGTTCTTC. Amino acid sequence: CASGLGSDSYNEQFF.

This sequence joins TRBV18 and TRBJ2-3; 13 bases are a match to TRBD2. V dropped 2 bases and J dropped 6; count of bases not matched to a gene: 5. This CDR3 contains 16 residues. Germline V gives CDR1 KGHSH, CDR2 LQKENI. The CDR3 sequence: CASSPGLAGAGDTQYF. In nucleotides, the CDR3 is TGTGCCAGCTCACCAGGACTAGCGGGAGCGGGGGATACGCAGTATTTT.

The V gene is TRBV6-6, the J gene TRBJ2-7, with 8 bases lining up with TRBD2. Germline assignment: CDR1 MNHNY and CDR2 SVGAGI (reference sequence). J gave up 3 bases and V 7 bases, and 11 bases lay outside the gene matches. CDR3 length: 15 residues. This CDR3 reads CASIKDRGGNYEQYF. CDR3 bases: TGTGCCAGCATCAAGGACCGGGGGGGAAACTACGAGCAGTACTTC.

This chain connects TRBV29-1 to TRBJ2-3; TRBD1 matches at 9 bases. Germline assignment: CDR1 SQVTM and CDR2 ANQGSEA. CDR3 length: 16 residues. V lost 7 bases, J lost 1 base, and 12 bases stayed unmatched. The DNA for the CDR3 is TGCAGCGCCCTCAACCTACAGGGGGCCGGCACAGATACGCAGTATTTT. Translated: CSALNLQGAGTDTQYF.

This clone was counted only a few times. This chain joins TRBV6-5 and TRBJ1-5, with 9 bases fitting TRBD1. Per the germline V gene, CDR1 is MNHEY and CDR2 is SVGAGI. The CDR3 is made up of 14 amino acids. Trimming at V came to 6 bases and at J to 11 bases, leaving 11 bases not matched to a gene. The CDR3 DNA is TGTGCCAGCAGGGCTCCCGGGACAGGGTCGACCCAGCATTTT. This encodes CASRAPGTGSTQHF.

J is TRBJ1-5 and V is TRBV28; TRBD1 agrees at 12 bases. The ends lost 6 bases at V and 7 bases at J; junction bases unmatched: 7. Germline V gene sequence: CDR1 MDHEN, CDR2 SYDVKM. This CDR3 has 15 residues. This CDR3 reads CASSLGTGGRQPQHF. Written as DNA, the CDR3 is TGTGCCAGCAGCTTAGGGACAGGGGGCCGCCAGCCCCAGCATTTT.

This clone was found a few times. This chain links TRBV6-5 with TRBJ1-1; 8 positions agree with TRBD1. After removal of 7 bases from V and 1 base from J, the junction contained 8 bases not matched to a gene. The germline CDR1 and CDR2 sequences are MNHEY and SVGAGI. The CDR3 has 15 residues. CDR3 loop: CASKGQGGSNTEAFF. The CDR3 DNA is TGTGCCAGCAAAGGACAGGGAGGATCGAACACTGAAGCTTTCTTT.

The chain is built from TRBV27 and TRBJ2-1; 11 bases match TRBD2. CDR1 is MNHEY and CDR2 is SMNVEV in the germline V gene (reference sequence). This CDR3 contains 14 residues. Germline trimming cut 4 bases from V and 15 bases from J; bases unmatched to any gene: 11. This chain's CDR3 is CASSSGTSGAMRFF. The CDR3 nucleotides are TGTGCCAGCAGTTCCGGGACTAGCGGAGCGATGCGGTTCTTC.

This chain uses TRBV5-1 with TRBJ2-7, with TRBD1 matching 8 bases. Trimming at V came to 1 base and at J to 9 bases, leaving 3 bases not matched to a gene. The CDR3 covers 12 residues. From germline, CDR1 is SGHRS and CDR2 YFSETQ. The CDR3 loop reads CASSLYGTGQYF. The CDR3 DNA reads TGCGCCAGCAGCTTGTATGGGACAGGGCAGTACTTC.

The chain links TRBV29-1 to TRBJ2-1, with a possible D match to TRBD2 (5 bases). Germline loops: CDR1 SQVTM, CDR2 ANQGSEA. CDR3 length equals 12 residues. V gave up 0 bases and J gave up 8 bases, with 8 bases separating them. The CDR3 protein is CSVEDQRDEQFF. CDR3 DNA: TGCAGCGTTGAAGATCAGAGGGATGAGCAGTTCTTC.

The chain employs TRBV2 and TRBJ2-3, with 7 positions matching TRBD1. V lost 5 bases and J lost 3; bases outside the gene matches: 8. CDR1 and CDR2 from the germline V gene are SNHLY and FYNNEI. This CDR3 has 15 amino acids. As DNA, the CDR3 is TGTGCCAGCAGTTTGAAGGGGGCTGGGACAGATACGCAGTATTTT. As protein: CASSLKGAGTDTQYF. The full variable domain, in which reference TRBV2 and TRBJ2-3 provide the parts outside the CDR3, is EPEVTQTPSHQVTQMGQEVILRCVPISNHLYFYWYRQILGQKVEFLVSFYNNEISEKSEIFDDQFSVERPDGSNFTLKIRSTKLEDSAMYFCASSLKGAGTDTQYFGPGTRLTVL.

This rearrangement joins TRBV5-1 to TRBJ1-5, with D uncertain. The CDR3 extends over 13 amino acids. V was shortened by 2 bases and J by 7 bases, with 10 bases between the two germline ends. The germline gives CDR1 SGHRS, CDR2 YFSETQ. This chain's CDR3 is CASSFEPGQPQHF. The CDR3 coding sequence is TGCGCCAGCAGCTTTGAACCGGGGCAGCCCCAGCATTTT. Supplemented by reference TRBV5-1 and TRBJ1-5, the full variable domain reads KAGVTQTPRYLIKTRGQQVTLSCSPISGHRSVSWYQQTPGQGLQFLFEYFSETQRNKGNFPGRFSGRQFSNSRSEMNVSTLELGDSALYLCASSFEPGQPQHFGDGTRLSIL.

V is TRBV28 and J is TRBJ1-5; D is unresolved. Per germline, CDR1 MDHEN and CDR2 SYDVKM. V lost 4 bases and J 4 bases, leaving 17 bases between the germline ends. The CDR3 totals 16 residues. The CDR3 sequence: CASSSSRWRLNQPQHF. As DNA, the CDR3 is TGTGCCAGCAGTTCCTCCCGGTGGCGGTTAAATCAGCCCCAGCATTTT.

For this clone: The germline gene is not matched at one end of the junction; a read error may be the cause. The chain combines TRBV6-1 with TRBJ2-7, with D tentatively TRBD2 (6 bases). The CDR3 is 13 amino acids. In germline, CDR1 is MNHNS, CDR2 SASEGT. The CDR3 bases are TGTGCCAGCAGTGGGGGGATTCACCGGGACTTCTCCTTC. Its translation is CASSGGIHRDFSF.

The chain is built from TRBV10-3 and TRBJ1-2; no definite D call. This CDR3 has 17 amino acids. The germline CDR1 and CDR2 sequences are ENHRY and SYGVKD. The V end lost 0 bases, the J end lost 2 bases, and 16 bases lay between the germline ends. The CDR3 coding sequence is TGTGCCATCAGTGAGTCGGGAGAAAACCCTGCGAACTATGGCTACACCTTC. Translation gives CAISESGENPANYGYTF.